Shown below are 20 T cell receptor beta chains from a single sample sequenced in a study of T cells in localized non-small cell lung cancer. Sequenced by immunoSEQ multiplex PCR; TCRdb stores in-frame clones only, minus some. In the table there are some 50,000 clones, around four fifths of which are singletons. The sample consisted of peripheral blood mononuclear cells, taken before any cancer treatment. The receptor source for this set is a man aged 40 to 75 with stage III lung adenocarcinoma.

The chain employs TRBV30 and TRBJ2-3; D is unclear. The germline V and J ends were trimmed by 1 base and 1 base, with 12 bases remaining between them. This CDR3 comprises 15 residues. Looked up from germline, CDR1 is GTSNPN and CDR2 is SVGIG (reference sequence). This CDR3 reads CAWSGGGLGTDTQYF. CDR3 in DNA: TGTGCCTGGAGTGGAGGCGGCCTCGGCACAGATACGCAGTATTTT.

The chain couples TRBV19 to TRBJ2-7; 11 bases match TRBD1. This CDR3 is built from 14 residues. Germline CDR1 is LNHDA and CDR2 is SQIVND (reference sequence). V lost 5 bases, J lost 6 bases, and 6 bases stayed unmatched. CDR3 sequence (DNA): TGTGCCAGTAGTCCCGGGACAGGGGGTTTCGAGCAGTACTTC. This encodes CASSPGTGGFEQYF.

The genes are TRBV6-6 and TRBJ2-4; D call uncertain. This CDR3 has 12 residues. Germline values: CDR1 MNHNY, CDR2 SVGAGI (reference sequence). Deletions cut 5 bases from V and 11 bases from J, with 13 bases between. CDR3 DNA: TGTGCCAGCAGTCCTGACCCAGGTGTTCAGTACTTC. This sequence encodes CASSPDPGVQYF.

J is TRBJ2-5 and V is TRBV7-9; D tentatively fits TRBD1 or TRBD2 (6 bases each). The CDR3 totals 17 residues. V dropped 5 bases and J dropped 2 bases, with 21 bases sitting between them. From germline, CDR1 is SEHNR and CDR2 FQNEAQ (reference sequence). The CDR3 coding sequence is TGTGCCAGCAGCCCTTTCGGGGGCCAACCCGTTCAAGAGACCCAGTACTTC. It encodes CASSPFGGQPVQETQYF.

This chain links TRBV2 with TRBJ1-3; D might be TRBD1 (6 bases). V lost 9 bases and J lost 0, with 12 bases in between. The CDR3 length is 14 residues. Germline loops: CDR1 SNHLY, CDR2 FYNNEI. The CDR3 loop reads CARSTGNSGNTIYF. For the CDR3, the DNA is TGTGCCAGATCAACAGGGAACTCTGGAAACACCATATATTTT. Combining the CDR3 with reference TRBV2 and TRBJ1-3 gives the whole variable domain EPEVTQTPSHQVTQMGQEVILRCVPISNHLYFYWYRQILGQKVEFLVSFYNNEISEKSEIFDDQFSVERPDGSNFTLKIRSTKLEDSAMYFCARSTGNSGNTIYFGEGSWLTVV.

The CDR3, as DNA: TGTGCCAGCAGCTTACATCCCGGGACAGGGTTTTGGGAGACCCAGTACTTC. It specifies CASSLHPGTGFWETQYF. V gene TRBV7-2 combines with J gene TRBJ2-5, with TRBD1 matching 9 bases. There are 17 residues in the CDR3. Germline V gene data show CDR1 as SGHTA and CDR2 as FQGNSA. The V segment lost 2 bases and the J segment 5 bases; nucleotides outside the gene matches: 12.

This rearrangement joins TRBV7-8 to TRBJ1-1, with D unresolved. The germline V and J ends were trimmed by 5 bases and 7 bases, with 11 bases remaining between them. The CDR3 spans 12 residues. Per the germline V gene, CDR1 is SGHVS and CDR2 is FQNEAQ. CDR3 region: CASSIRGYEAFF. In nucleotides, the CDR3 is TGTGCCAGCAGCATCCGTGGGTATGAAGCTTTCTTT. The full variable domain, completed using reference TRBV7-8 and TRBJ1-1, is GAGVSQSPRYKVAKRGQDVALRCDPISGHVSLFWYQQALGQGPEFLTYFQNEAQLDKSGLPSDRFFAERPEGSVSTLKIQRTQQEDSAVYLCASSIRGYEAFFGQGTRLTVV.

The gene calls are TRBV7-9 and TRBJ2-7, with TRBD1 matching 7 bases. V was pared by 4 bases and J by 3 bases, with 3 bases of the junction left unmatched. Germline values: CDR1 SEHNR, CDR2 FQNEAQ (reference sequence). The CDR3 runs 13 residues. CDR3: CASSWGQIYEQYF. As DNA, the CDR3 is TGTGCCAGCAGCTGGGGACAGATCTACGAGCAGTACTTC.

The CDR3 DNA sequence: TGTGCCAGCAGCCCGTCCGGGAGCCAGCAGTTCTTC. It codes for CASSPSGSQQFF. V is TRBV16 and J is TRBJ2-1; TRBD2 is a possible D gene (6 bases). Trimming took off 4 bases at V and 11 bases at J, with 12 bases between the two ends. The germline gives CDR1 KGHSY, CDR2 FQNENV. This CDR3 has 12 amino acids.

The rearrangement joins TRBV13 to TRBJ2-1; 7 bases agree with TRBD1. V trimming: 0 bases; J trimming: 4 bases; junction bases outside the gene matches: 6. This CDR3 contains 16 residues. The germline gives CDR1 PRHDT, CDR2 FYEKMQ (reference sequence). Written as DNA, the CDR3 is TGTGCCAGCAGCTTAGGCCTAGGGGGCGGATACAATGAGCAGTTCTTC. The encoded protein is CASSLGLGGGYNEQFF.

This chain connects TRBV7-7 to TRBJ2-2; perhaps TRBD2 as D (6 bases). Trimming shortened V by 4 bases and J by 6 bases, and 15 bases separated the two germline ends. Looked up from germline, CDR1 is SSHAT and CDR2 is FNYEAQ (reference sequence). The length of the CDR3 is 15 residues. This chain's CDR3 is CASSSAGGRAGELFF. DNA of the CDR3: TGTGCCAGCAGCTCGGCCGGGGGACGGGCCGGGGAGCTGTTTTTT.

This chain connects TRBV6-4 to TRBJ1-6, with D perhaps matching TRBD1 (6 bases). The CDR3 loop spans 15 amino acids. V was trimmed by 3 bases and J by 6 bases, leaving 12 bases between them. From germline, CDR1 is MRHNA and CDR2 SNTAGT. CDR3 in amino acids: CASSEGTRANSPLHF. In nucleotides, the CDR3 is TGTGCCAGCAGTGAGGGGACAAGGGCTAATTCACCCCTCCACTTT.

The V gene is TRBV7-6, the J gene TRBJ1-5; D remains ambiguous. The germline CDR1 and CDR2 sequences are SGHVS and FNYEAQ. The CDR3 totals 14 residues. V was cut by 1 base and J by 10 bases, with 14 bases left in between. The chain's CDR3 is CASSLDPRVNPQHF. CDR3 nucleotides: TGTGCCAGCAGCTTAGACCCGAGGGTCAACCCCCAGCATTTT.

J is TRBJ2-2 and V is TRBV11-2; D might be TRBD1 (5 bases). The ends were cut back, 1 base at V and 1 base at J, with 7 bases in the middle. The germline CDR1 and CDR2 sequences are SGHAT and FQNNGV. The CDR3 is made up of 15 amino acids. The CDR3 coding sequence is TGTGCCAGCAGCTTAGGTGACAGGAACACCGGGGAGCTGTTTTTT. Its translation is CASSLGDRNTGELFF.

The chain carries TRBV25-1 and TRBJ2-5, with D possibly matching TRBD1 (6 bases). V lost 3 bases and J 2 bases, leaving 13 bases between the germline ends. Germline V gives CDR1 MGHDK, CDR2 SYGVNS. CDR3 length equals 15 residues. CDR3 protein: CASSDLTGSQETQYF. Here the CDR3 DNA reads TGTGCCAGCAGTGACCTGACAGGTTCACAAGAGACCCAGTACTTC.

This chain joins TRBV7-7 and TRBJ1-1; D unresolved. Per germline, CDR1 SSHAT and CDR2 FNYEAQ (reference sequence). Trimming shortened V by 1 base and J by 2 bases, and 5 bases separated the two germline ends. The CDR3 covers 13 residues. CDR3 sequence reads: CASSLGSNTEAFF. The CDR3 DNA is TGTGCCAGCAGCTTAGGGAGTAACACTGAAGCTTTCTTT.

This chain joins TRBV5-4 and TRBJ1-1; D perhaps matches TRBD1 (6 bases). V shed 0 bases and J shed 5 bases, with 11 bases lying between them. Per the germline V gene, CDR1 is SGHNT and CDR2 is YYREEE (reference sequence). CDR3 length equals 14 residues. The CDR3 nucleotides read TGTGCCAGCAGCTTGGGGGGGGCTGGGACTGAAGCTTTCTTT. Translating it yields CASSLGGAGTEAFF.

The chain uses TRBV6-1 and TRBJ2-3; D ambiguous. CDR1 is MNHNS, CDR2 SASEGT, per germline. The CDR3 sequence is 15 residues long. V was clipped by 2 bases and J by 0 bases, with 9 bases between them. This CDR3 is CASSEFGTSTDTQYF. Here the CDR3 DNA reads TGTGCCAGCAGTGAATTCGGCACCAGCACAGATACGCAGTATTTT.

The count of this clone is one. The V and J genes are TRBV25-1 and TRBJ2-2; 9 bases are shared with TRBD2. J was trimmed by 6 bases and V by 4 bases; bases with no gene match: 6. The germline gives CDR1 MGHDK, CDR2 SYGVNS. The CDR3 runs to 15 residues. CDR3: CASSGAGGPSGELFF. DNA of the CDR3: TGTGCCAGCAGTGGGGCGGGAGGGCCTTCCGGGGAGCTGTTTTTT.

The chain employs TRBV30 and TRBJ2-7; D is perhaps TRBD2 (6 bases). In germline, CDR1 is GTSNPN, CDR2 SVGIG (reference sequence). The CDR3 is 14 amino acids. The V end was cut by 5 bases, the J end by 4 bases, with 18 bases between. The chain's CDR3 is CAWRDSTITYEQYF. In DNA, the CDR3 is TGTGCCTGGCGGGACTCCACCATAACTTACGAGCAGTACTTC.